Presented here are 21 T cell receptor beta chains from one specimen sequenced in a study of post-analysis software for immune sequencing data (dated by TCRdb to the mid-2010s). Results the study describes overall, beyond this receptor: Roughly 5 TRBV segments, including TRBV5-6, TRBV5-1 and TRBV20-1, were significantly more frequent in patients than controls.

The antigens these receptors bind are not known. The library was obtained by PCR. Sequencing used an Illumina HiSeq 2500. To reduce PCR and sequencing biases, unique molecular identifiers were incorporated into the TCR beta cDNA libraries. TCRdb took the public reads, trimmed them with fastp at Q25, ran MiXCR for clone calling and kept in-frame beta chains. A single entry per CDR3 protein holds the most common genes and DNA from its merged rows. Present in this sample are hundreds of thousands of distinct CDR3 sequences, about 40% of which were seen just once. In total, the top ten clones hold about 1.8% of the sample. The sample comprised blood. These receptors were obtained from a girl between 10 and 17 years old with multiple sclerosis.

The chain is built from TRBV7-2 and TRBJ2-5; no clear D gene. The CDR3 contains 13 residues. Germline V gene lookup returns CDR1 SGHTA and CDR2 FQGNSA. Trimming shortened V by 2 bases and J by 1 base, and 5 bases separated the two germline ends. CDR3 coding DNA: TGTGCCAGCAGCTTACCTTTCCAAGAGACCCAGTACTTC. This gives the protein CASSLPFQETQYF.

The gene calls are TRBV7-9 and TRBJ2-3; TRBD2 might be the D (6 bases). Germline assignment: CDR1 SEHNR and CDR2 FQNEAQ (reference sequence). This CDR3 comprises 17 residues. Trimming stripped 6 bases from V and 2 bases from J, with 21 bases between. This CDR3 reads CASRPPLAGLLTDTQYF. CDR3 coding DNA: TGTGCCAGCAGGCCACCCCTGGCGGGGCTACTCACAGATACGCAGTATTTT. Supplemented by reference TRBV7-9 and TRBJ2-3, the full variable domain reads DTGVSQNPRHKITKRGQNVTFRCDPISEHNRLYWYRQTLGQGPEFLTYFQNEAQLEKSRLLSDRFSAERPKGSFSTLEIQRTEQGDSAMYLCASRPPLAGLLTDTQYFGPGTRLTVL.

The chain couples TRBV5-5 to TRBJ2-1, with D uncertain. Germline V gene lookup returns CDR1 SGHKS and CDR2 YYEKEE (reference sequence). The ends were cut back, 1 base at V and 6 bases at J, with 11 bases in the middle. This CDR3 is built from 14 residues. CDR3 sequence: CASSLPSVINEQFF. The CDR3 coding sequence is TGTGCCAGCAGCTTGCCATCTGTTATCAATGAGCAGTTCTTC. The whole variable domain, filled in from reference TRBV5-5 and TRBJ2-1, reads DAGVTQSPTHLIKTRGQQVTLRCSPISGHKSVSWYQQVLGQGPQFIFQYYEKEERGRGNFPDRFSARQFPNYSSELNVNALLLGDSALYLCASSLPSVINEQFFGPGTRLTVL.

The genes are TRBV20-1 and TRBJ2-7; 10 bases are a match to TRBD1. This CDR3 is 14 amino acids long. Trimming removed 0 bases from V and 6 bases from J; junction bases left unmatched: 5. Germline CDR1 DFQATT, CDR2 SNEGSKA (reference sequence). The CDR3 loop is CSARDAGTGAEQYF. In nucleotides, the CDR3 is TGCAGTGCTAGAGATGCTGGGACAGGGGCCGAGCAGTACTTC.

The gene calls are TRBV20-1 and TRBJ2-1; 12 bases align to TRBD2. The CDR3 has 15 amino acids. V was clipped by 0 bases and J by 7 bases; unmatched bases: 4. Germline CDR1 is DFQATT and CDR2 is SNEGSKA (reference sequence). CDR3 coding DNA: TGCAGTGCTAGAGAGCCTAGCGGGGGGGGAAATGAGCAGTTCTTC. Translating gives CSAREPSGGGNEQFF.

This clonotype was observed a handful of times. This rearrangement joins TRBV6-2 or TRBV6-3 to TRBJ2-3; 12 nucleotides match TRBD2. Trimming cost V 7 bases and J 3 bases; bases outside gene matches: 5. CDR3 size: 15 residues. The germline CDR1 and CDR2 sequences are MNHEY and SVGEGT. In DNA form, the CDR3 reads TGTGCCAGCAACCTAGCGGGAGGGCCTACAGATACGCAGTATTTT. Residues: CASNLAGGPTDTQYF.

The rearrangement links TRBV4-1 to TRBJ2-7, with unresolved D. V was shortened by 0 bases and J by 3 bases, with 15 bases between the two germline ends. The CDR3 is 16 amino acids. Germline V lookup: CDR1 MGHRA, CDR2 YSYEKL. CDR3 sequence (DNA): TGCGCCAGCAGCCAAGATTACCGGCCGTCTTACTACGAGCAGTACTTC. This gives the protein CASSQDYRPSYYEQYF.

The CDR3: CASSSKDTQYF. The CDR3, as DNA: TGTGCCAGCAGTTCAAAAGATACGCAGTATTTT. J is TRBJ2-3 and V is TRBV6-2 or TRBV6-3; D gene uncertain. Per the germline V gene, CDR1 is MNHEY and CDR2 is SVGEGT. V lost 4 bases to trimming and J lost 5 bases, with 4 bases between them. The CDR3 sequence is 11 residues long.

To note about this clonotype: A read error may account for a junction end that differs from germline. CDR3 nucleotides: TGTGCCAGCAGTTTAGGGACAGGGGATTTCAACGAGCAGGACTTC. Its translation is CASSLGTGDFNEQDF. The J gene is TRBJ2-7, the V gene TRBV27, with 10 bases aligning to TRBD1. CDR1 and CDR2 from the germline V gene are MNHEY and SMNVEV (reference sequence). This CDR3 comprises 15 residues.

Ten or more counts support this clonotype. Written as DNA, the CDR3 is TGCAGCGTTGAGGGACGGGGACCCCAAGAGACCCAGTACTTC. Encoded protein: CSVEGRGPQETQYF. This chain uses TRBV29-1 with TRBJ2-5; D is tentatively TRBD1 or TRBD2 (5 bases each). This CDR3 is 14 amino acids long. Trimming removed 3 bases from V and 1 base from J, with 12 bases in between. Germline V CDR1 and CDR2: SQVTM, ANQGSEA.

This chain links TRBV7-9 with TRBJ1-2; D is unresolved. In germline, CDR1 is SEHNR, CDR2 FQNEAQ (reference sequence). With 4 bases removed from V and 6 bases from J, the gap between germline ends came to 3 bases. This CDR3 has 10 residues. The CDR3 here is CASSSDGYTF. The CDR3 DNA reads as TGTGCCAGCAGCTCAGATGGCTACACCTTC.

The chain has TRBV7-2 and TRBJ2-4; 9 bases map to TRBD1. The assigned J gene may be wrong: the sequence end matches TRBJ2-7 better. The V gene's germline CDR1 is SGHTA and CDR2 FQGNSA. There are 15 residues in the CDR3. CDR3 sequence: CASSFPGTGSHEQYF. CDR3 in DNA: TGTGCCAGCAGCTTCCCCGGGACAGGGAGCCACGAGCAGTACTTC.

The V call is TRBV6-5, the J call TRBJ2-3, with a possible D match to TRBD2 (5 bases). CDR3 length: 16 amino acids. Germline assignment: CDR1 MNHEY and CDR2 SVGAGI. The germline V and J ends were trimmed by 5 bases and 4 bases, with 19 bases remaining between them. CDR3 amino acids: CASSRTWRGVSDTQYF. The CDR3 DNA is TGTGCCAGCAGTCGGACTTGGCGAGGAGTGTCAGATACGCAGTATTTT.

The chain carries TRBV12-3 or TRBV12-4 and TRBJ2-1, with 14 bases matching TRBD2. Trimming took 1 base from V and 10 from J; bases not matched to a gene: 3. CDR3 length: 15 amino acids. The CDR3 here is CASSLVGLAGGEQFF. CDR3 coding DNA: TGTGCCAGCAGTTTAGTAGGACTAGCGGGAGGCGAGCAGTTCTTC.

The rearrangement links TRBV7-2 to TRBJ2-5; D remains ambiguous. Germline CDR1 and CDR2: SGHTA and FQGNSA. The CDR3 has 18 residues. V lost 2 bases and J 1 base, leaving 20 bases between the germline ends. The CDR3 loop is CASSLYEAIRAFQETQYF. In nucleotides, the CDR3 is TGTGCCAGCAGCTTATATGAAGCGATTCGTGCTTTCCAAGAGACCCAGTACTTC.

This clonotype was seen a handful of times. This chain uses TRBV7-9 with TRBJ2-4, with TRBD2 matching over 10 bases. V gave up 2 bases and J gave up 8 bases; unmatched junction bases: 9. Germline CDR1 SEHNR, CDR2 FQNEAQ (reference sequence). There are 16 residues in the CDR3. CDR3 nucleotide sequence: TGTGCCAGCAGCTTAATCCTAGCGGGAGATTGGGACATTCAGTACTTC. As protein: CASSLILAGDWDIQYF.

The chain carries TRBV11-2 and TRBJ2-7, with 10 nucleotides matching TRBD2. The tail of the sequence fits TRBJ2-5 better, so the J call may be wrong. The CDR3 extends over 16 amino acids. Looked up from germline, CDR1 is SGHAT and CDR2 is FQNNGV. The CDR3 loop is CASSSSGGPGEETQYF. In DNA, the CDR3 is TGTGCCAGCAGCTCTAGCGGGGGTCCTGGGGAGGAGACCCAGTACTTC.

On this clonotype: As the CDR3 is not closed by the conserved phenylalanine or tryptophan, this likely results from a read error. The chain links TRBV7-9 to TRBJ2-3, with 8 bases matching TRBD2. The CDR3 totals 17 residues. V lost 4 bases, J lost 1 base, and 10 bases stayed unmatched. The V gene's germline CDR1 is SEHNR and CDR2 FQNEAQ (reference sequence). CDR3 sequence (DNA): TGTGCCAGCAGCTCCTCAGGCGGGGGGAAACGCACAGATACGCAGTATGTT. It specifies CASSSSGGGKRTDTQYV.

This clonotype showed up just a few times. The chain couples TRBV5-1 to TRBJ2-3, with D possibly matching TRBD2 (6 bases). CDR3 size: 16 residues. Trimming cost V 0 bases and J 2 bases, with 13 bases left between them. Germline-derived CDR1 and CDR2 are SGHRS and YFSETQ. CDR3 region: CASSLATGGFTDTQYF. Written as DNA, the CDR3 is TGCGCCAGCAGCTTGGCGACCGGGGGTTTCACAGATACGCAGTATTTT. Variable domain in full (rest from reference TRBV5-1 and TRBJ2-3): KAGVTQTPRYLIKTRGQQVTLSCSPISGHRSVSWYQQTPGQGLQFLFEYFSETQRNKGNFPGRFSGRQFSNSRSEMNVSTLELGDSALYLCASSLATGGFTDTQYFGPGTRLTVL.

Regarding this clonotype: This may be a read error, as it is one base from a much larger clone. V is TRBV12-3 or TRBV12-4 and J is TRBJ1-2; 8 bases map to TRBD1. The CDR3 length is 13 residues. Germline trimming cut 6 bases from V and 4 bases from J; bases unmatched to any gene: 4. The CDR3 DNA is TGTGCCAGCAGCCGACAGGGGATCTATGGCTACACCTTC. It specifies CASSRQGIYGYTF.

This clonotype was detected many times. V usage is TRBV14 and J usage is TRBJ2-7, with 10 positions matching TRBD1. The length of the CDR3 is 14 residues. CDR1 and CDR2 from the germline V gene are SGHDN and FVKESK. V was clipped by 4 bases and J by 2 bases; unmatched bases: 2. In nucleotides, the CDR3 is TGTGCCAGCAGCCGAGGGACAGGGGCCTACGAGCAGTACTTC. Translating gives CASSRGTGAYEQYF.